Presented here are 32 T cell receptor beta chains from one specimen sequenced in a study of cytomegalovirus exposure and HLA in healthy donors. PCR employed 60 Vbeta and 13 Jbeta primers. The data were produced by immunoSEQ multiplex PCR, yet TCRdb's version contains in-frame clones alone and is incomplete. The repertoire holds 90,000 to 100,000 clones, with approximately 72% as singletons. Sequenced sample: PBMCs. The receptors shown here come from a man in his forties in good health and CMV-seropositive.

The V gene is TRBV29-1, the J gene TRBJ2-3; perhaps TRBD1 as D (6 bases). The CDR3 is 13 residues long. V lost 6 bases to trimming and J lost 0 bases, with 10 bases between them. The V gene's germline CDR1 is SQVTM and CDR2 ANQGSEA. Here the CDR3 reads CSVGADSTDTQYF. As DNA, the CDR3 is TGCAGCGTGGGGGCGGATAGCACAGATACGCAGTATTTT.

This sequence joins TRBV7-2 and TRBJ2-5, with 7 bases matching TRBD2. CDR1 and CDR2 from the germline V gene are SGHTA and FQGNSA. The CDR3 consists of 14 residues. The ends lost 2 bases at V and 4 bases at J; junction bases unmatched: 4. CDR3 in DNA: TGTGCCAGCAGCTTACAGTCGGGGGGAGAGACCCAGTACTTC. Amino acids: CASSLQSGGETQYF.

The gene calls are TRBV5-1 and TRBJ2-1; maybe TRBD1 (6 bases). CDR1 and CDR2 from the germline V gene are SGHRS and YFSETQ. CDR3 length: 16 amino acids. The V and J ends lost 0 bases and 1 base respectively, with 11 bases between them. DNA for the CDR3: TGCGCCAGCAGCTTGGAGGGACAAGGGTCCTACAATGAGCAGTTCTTC. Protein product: CASSLEGQGSYNEQFF.

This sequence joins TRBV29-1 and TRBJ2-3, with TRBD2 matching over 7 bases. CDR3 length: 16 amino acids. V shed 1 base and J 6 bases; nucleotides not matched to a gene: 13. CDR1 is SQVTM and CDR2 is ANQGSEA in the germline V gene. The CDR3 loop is CSVEGGELGGGDTQYF. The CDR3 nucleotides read TGCAGCGTTGAAGGAGGGGAGCTCGGGGGAGGGGATACGCAGTATTTT.

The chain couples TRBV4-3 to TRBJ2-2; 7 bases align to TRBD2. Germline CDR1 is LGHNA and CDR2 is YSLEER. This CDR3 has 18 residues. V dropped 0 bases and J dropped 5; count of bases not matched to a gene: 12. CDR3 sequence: CASSQDWGGGGRTGELFF. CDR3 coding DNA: TGCGCCAGCAGCCAAGATTGGGGCGGAGGCGGGAGAACCGGGGAGCTGTTTTTT.

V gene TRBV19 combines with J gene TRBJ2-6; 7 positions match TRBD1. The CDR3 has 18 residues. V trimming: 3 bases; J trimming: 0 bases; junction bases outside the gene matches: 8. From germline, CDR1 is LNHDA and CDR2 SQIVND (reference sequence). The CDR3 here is CASSMGDRPPSGANVLTF. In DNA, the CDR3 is TGTGCCAGTAGTATGGGGGACAGACCACCCTCTGGGGCCAACGTCCTGACTTTC.

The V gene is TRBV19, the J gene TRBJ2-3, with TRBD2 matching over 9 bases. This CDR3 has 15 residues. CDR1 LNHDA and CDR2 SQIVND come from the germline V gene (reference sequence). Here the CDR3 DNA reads TGTGCAGGAGGCCGACTAGCGGCCATCACAGATACGCAGTATTTT. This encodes CAGGRLAAITDTQYF. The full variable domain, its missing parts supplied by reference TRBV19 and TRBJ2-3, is DGGITQSPKYLFRKEGQNVTLSCEQNLNHDAMYWYRQDPGQGLRLIYYSQIVNDFQKGDIAEGYSVSREKKESFPLTVTSAQKNPTAFYLCAGGRLAAITDTQYFGPGTRLTVL.

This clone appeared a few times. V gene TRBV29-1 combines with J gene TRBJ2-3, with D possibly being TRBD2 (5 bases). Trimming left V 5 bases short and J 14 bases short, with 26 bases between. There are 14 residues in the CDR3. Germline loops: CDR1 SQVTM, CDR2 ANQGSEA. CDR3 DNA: TGCAGCGTTTCGACACGGGATGCCTTCGAGATACCGTATTTT. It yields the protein CSVSTRDAFEIPYF.

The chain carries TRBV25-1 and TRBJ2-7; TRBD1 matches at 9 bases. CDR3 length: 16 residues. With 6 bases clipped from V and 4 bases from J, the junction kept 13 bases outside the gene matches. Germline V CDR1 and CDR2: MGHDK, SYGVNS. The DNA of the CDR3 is TGTGCCAGCAGGCCTACCGGGACAGGGCGTCCTTACGAGCAGTACTTC. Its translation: CASRPTGTGRPYEQYF.

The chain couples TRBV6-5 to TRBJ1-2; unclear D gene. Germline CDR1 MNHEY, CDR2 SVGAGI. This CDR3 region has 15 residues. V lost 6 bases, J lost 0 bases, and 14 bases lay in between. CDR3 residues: CASRPSALANYGYTF. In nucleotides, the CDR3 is TGTGCCAGCAGGCCCTCCGCGTTAGCTAACTATGGCTACACCTTC.

This CDR3 reads CASSRLAAGDTQYF. CDR3 DNA: TGTGCCAGCAGCCGACTAGCGGCGGGCGATACGCAGTATTTT. The V and J genes are TRBV9 and TRBJ2-3, with 9 bases identical to TRBD2. Trimming at V came to 4 bases and at J to 6 bases, leaving 6 bases not matched to a gene. The CDR3 spans 14 residues. Germline V gene lookup returns CDR1 SGDLS and CDR2 YYNGEE. The entire variable domain, with the rest obtained from reference TRBV9 and TRBJ2-3, is as follows: DSGVTQTPKHLITATGQRVTLRCSPRSGDLSVYWYQQSLDQGLQFLIQYYNGEERAKGNILERFSAQQFPDLHSELNLSSLELGDSALYFCASSRLAAGDTQYFGPGTRLTVL.

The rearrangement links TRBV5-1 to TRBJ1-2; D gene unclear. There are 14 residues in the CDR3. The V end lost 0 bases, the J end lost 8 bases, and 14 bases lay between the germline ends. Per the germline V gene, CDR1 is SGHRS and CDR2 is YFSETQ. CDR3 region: CASSLDIEGGGYTF. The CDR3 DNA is TGCGCCAGCAGCTTGGACATCGAGGGAGGGGGCTACACCTTC.

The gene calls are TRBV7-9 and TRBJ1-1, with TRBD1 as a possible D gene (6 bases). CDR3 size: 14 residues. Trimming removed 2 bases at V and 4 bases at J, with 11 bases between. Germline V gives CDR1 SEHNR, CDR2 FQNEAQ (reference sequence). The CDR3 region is CASSLHQGSTEAFF. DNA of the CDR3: TGTGCCAGCAGCTTACACCAGGGGAGCACTGAAGCTTTCTTT.

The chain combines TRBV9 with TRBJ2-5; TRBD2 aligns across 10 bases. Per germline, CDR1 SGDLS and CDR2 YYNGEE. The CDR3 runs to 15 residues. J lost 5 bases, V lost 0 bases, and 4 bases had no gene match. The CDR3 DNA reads TGTGCCAGCAGCGTAGAGGGTAGCGGGGGGGAGACCCAGTACTTC. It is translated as CASSVEGSGGETQYF.

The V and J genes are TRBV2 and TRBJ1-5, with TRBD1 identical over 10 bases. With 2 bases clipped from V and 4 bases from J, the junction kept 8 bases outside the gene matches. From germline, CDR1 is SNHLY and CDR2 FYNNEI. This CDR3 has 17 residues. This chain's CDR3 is CASSEWGQGPTNQPQHF. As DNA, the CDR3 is TGTGCCAGCAGTGAATGGGGACAGGGGCCGACAAATCAGCCCCAGCATTTT. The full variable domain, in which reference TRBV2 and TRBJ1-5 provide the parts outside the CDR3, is EPEVTQTPSHQVTQMGQEVILRCVPISNHLYFYWYRQILGQKVEFLVSFYNNEISEKSEIFDDQFSVERPDGSNFTLKIRSTKLEDSAMYFCASSEWGQGPTNQPQHFGDGTRLSIL.

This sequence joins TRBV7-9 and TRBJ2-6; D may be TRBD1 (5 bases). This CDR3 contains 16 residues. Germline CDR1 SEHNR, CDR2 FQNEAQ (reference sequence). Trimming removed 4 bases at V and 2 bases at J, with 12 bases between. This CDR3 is CASSSPGQPGANVLTF. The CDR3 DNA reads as TGTGCCAGCAGCTCCCCCGGACAACCTGGGGCCAACGTCCTGACTTTC.

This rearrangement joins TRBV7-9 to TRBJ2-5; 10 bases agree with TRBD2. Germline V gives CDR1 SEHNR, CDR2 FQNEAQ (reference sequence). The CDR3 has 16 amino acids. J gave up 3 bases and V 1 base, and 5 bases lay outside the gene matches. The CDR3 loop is CASSLELAGFEETQYF. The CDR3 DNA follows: TGTGCCAGCAGCTTAGAACTAGCGGGATTTGAAGAGACCCAGTACTTC.

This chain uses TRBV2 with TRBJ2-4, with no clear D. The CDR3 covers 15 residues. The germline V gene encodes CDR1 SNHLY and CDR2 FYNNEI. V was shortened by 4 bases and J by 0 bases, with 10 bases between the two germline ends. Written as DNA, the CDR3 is TGTGCCAGCAGTGTTCCAGACTTAGCCAAAAACATTCAGTACTTC. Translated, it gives CASSVPDLAKNIQYF.

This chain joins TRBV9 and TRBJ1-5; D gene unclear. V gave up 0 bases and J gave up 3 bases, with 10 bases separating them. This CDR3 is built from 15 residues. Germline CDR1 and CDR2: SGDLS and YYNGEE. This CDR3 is CASSVDIGDNQPQHF. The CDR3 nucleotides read TGTGCCAGCAGCGTAGACATCGGGGACAATCAGCCCCAGCATTTT.

The DNA of the CDR3 is TGTGCCAGTAGTATAGTTTTCGCGGCTGAAGCTTTCTTT. It specifies CASSIVFAAEAFF. The rearrangement joins TRBV19 to TRBJ1-1, with D hard to call. Looked up from germline, CDR1 is LNHDA and CDR2 is SQIVND (reference sequence). V was cut by 1 base and J by 6 bases, with 9 bases left in between. The CDR3 contains 13 residues.

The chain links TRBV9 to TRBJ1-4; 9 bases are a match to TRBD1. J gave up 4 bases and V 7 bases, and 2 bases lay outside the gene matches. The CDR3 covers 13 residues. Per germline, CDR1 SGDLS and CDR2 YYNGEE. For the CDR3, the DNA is TGTGCCAGCCAGGGACAGGGTAATGAAAAACTGTTTTTT. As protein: CASQGQGNEKLFF.

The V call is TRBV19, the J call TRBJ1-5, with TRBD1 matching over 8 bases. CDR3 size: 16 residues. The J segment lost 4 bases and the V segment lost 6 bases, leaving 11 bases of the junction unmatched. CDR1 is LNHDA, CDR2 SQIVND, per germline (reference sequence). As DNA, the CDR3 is TGTGCCAGTAGCCACAGGGGACAGGCGGGAAATCAGCCCCAGCATTTT. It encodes CASSHRGQAGNQPQHF.

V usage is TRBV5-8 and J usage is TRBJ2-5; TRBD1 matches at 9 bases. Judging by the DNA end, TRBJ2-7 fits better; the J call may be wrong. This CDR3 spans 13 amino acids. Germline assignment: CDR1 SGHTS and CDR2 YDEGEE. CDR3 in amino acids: CASAHRGPYEQYF. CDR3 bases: TGTGCCAGCGCCCACAGGGGGCCGTACGAGCAGTACTTC.

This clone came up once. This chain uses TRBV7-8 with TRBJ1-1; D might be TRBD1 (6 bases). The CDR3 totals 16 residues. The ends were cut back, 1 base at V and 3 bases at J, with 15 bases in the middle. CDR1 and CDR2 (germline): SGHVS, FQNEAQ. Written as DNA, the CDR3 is TGTGCCAGCAGCTTAGACCTGACAGGTTTTCACACTGAAGCTTTCTTT. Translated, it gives CASSLDLTGFHTEAFF.

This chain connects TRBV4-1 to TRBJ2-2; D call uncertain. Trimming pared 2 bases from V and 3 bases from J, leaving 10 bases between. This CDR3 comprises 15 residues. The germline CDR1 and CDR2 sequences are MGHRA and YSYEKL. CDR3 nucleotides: TGCGCCAGCAGCCAACGTCGGCAGGACACCGGGGAGCTGTTTTTT. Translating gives CASSQRRQDTGELFF.

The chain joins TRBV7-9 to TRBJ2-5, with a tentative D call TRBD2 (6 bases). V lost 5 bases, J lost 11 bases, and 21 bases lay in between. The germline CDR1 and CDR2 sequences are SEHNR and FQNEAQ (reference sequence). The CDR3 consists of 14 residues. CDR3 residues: CASSQVPGNREQYF. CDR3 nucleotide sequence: TGTGCCAGCAGCCAGGTTCCAGGGAACCGGGAGCAGTACTTC.

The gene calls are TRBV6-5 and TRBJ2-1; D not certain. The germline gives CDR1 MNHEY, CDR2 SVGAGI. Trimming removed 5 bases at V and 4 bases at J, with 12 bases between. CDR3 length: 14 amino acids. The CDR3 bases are TGTGCCAGCAGTCCCCCCGGAGCATACAATGAGCAGTTCTTC. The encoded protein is CASSPPGAYNEQFF.

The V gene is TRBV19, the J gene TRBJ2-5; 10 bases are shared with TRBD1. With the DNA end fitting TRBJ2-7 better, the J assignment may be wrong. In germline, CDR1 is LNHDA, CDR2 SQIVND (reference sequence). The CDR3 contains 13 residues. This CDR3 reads CASRRTGGYEQYF. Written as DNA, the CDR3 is TGTGCCAGTAGAAGGACAGGGGGGTACGAGCAGTACTTC.

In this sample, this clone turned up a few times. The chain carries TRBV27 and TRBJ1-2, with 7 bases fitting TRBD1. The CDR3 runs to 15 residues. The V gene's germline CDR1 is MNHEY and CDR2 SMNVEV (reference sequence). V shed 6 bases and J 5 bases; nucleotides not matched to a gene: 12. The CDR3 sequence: CASRVTLTGPYGYTF. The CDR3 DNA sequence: TGTGCCAGCAGAGTTACATTGACAGGGCCGTATGGCTACACCTTC.

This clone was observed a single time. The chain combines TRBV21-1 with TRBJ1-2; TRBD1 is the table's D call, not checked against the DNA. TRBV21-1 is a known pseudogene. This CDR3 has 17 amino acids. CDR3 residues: CASSILSGTGGDYGYTF. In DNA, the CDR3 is TGTGCCAGCAGCATCCTCTCCGGGACAGGGGGCGACTATGGCTACACCTTC.

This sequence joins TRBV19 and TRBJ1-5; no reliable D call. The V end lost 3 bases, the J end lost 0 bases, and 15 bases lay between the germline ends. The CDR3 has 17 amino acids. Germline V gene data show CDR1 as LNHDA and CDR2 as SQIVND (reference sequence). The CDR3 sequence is CASSIRRDDYSNQPQHF. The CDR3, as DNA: TGTGCCAGTAGTATCAGACGGGATGACTATAGCAATCAGCCCCAGCATTTT.

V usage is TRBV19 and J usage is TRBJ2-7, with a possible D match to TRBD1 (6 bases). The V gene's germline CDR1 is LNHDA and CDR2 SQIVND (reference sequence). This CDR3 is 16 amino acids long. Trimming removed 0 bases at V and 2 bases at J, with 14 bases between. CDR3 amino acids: CASSIDPGTRTYEQYF. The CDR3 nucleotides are TGTGCCAGTAGTATAGATCCTGGGACAAGGACCTACGAGCAGTACTTC.